One and the same sample provided the 32 T cell receptor beta chains below, sequenced in a study of shared clonotypes between healthy human individuals. Repertoires were generated with immunoSEQ multiplex PCR, while TCRdb's copy carries only in-frame clones and drops some. The sample records around 1.5 million clones, around 98% being singletons. The sequenced sample consisted of naive CD4+ T cells sorted from blood. Indicated subset: CD45RA+ positively selected. The receptors originated from a young man in good health.

The gene calls are TRBV7-2 and TRBJ2-5; D ambiguous. Trimming cost V 7 bases and J 5 bases, with 14 bases left between them. Germline CDR1 and CDR2: SGHTA and FQGNSA. This CDR3 is built from 13 residues. CDR3 sequence (DNA): TGTGCCAGCACTCCTCGATCGGTGGAGACCCAGTACTTC. Its translation is CASTPRSVETQYF. The whole variable domain, filled in from reference TRBV7-2 and TRBJ2-5, reads GAGVSQSPSNKVTEKGKDVELRCDPISGHTALYWYRQSLGQGLEFLIYFQGNSAPDKSGLPSDRFSAERTGGSVSTLTIQRTQQEDSAVYLCASTPRSVETQYFGPGTRLLVL.

CDR3 in DNA: TGTGCCAGCAGCTCCGGGACTAGCGGGAGGGCCTCCTACGAGCAGTACTTC. Its translation: CASSSGTSGRASYEQYF. The chain employs TRBV7-8 and TRBJ2-7; 16 bases are shared with TRBD2. Germline values: CDR1 SGHVS, CDR2 FQNEAQ. The CDR3 has 17 amino acids. V was pared by 4 bases and J by 0 bases, with 3 bases of the junction left unmatched.

This sequence joins TRBV7-6 and TRBJ1-1; 8 bases align to TRBD1. CDR3 length: 15 amino acids. Germline V gene sequence: CDR1 SGHVS, CDR2 FNYEAQ. J was trimmed by 1 base and V by 1 base; bases with no gene match: 2. CDR3 sequence reads: CASSLGGTGNTEAFF. The CDR3 nucleotides are TGTGCCAGCAGCTTAGGAGGGACAGGGAACACTGAAGCTTTCTTT.

V is TRBV18 and J is TRBJ1-1; D is possibly TRBD1 (5 bases). Germline assignment: CDR1 KGHSH and CDR2 LQKENI. CDR3 size: 14 residues. Trimming took off 1 base at V and 7 bases at J, with 13 bases between the two ends. The CDR3 DNA reads TGTGCCAGCTCACCACTTTACGAGGGGTTTGAAGCTTTCTTT. Residues: CASSPLYEGFEAFF.

The chain's CDR3 is CATAVITGGTSGTGELFF. The CDR3 bases are TGTGCCACTGCAGTAATTACGGGGGGGACCTCGGGCACCGGGGAGCTGTTTTTT. The gene calls are TRBV19 and TRBJ2-2; TRBD2 aligns across 8 bases. CDR3 length: 18 residues. CDR1 and CDR2 (germline): LNHDA, SQIVND (reference sequence). The trim removed 10 bases at V and 4 bases at J, leaving 20 bases unmatched.

The CDR3 spells CASRAGSGEQFF. In nucleotides, the CDR3 is TGCGCCAGCAGAGCTGGGTCGGGTGAGCAGTTCTTC. This chain joins TRBV5-1 and TRBJ2-1, with D uncertain. The CDR3 runs to 12 residues. From germline, CDR1 is SGHRS and CDR2 YFSETQ. V lost 5 bases and J 9 bases, leaving 12 bases between the germline ends.

This chain connects TRBV9 to TRBJ1-2, with D uncertain. The CDR3 sequence is 15 residues long. Trimming stripped 0 bases from V and 1 base from J, with 10 bases between. CDR1 is SGDLS and CDR2 is YYNGEE in the germline V gene. The CDR3 sequence is CASSVAGVDNYGYTF. In DNA form, the CDR3 reads TGTGCCAGCAGCGTAGCTGGAGTGGATAACTATGGCTACACCTTC. Variable domain in full (rest from reference TRBV9 and TRBJ1-2): DSGVTQTPKHLITATGQRVTLRCSPRSGDLSVYWYQQSLDQGLQFLIQYYNGEERAKGNILERFSAQQFPDLHSELNLSSLELGDSALYFCASSVAGVDNYGYTFGSGTRLTVV.

V usage is TRBV2 and J usage is TRBJ2-5; D may be TRBD1 or TRBD2 (5 bases each). Germline CDR1 SNHLY, CDR2 FYNNEI. The CDR3 consists of 14 residues. The V end was cut by 8 bases, the J end by 0 bases, with 13 bases between. The CDR3: CASRDPRYQETQYF. The CDR3 nucleotides are TGTGCCAGCCGGGACCCGCGGTACCAAGAGACCCAGTACTTC.

The V gene is TRBV30, the J gene TRBJ2-5, with TRBD2 matching over 12 bases. The CDR3 contains 14 residues. V trimming: 5 bases; J trimming: 3 bases; junction bases outside the gene matches: 4. Per the germline V gene, CDR1 is GTSNPN and CDR2 is SVGIG (reference sequence). The chain's CDR3 is CAWASGRAEETQYF. The CDR3, as DNA: TGTGCCTGGGCTAGCGGGAGGGCCGAAGAGACCCAGTACTTC.

This chain connects TRBV9 to TRBJ2-7; the match to TRBD1 covers 10 bases. Germline CDR1 SGDLS, CDR2 YYNGEE. The length of the CDR3 is 15 residues. V dropped 3 bases and J dropped 5; count of bases not matched to a gene: 8. The CDR3 DNA reads TGTGCCAGCAGCGGACCCGGGACAGGGGTCAACGAGCAGTACTTC. This codes for CASSGPGTGVNEQYF.

The V gene is TRBV11-2, the J gene TRBJ1-4; TRBD1 is a possible D gene (6 bases). This CDR3 spans 17 amino acids. The V end was cut by 0 bases, the J end by 8 bases, with 19 bases between. The germline gives CDR1 SGHAT, CDR2 FQNNGV. The CDR3 loop reads CASSLDSLPGGGEKLFF. CDR3 coding DNA: TGTGCCAGCAGCTTAGATAGCCTCCCGGGGGGCGGCGAAAAACTGTTTTTT.

About this clone: The same CDR3 is also encoded by other DNA sequences in this sample. The chain uses TRBV7-9 and TRBJ1-5; D unclear. Germline CDR1 is SEHNR and CDR2 is FQNEAQ (reference sequence). Trimming stripped 1 base from V and 1 base from J, with 5 bases between. The CDR3 sequence is 14 residues long. The CDR3 region has the DNA TGTGCCAGCAGCTTAGACGGAAGCAATCAGCCCCAGCATTTT. Protein sequence: CASSLDGSNQPQHF.

The V call is TRBV28, the J call TRBJ2-7, with a possible D match to TRBD1 (6 bases). Trimming stripped 4 bases from V and 2 bases from J, with 15 bases between. The CDR3 totals 15 residues. Per the germline V gene, CDR1 is MDHEN and CDR2 is SYDVKM. The CDR3 nucleotides are TGTGCCAGCAGTTCACAGGGCAGGGGAACCTACGAGCAGTACTTC. Residues: CASSSQGRGTYEQYF.

The chain combines TRBV28 with TRBJ2-7, with TRBD2 matching over 8 bases. The CDR3 totals 14 residues. Trimming removed 5 bases from V and 5 bases from J; junction bases left unmatched: 8. Per germline, CDR1 MDHEN and CDR2 SYDVKM. DNA of the CDR3: TGTGCCAGCAGTCCCTCCGGGACTAGGCACGAGCAGTACTTC. It translates to CASSPSGTRHEQYF.

The rearrangement links TRBV30 to TRBJ2-7, with D possibly matching TRBD1 (5 bases). Deletions cut 1 base from V and 2 bases from J, with 9 bases between. From germline, CDR1 is GTSNPN and CDR2 SVGIG (reference sequence). The CDR3 is made up of 13 amino acids. In DNA form, the CDR3 reads TGTGCCTGGAGTGGATTCAGGGCCTACGAGCAGTACTTC. Translation gives CAWSGFRAYEQYF.

The CDR3 nucleotides read TGCGCCAGCAGCCAAGGGCGGGGGGGAGATCAGCCCCAGCATTTT. Its protein product is CASSQGRGGDQPQHF. The chain employs TRBV4-1 and TRBJ1-5; tentatively, D is TRBD1 (5 bases). V lost 1 base and J 5 bases, leaving 12 bases between the germline ends. This CDR3 region has 15 residues. Per germline, CDR1 MGHRA and CDR2 YSYEKL.

This clone was observed a single time. V is TRBV5-1 and J is TRBJ2-3, with 11 bases fitting TRBD2. Germline CDR1 reads SGHRS; CDR2 reads YFSETQ. V lost 0 bases, J lost 5 bases, and 5 bases stayed unmatched. There are 16 residues in the CDR3. The CDR3 loop is CASSLELAGVGDTQYF. CDR3 DNA sequence: TGCGCCAGCAGCTTGGAACTAGCGGGAGTCGGAGATACGCAGTATTTT.

The chain links TRBV5-1 to TRBJ2-7; 12 nucleotides match TRBD2. The CDR3 extends over 19 amino acids. Germline V gene data show CDR1 as SGHRS and CDR2 as YFSETQ. V lost 4 bases and J lost 2; bases outside the gene matches: 16. CDR3 DNA sequence: TGCGCCAGCAGCAATGATCTAGCGGGAGGGCCGTCTTCCCCCTACGAGCAGTACTTC. Amino acids: CASSNDLAGGPSSPYEQYF.

The J gene is TRBJ2-2, the V gene TRBV5-6; 10 bases agree with TRBD1. Germline V gene sequence: CDR1 SGHDT, CDR2 YYEEEE. With 5 bases clipped from V and 5 bases from J, the junction kept 12 bases outside the gene matches. This CDR3 is 17 amino acids long. The CDR3 bases are TGTGCCAGCAGTCCGGGACAGGGGTCTAAGAAGACCGGGGAGCTGTTTTTT. It translates to CASSPGQGSKKTGELFF.

The J gene is TRBJ1-3, the V gene TRBV7-2; no clear D gene. CDR1 SGHTA and CDR2 FQGNSA come from the germline V gene. The V and J ends lost 1 base and 2 bases respectively, with 3 bases between them. The CDR3 loop spans 13 amino acids. CDR3 amino acids: CASSLDAGNTIYF. In DNA form, the CDR3 reads TGTGCCAGCAGCTTAGATGCTGGAAACACCATATATTTT.

The chain uses TRBV19 and TRBJ1-2; D gene unclear. The CDR3 length is 12 residues. Germline CDR1 reads LNHDA; CDR2 reads SQIVND (reference sequence). Trimming removed 3 bases from V and 3 bases from J, with 5 bases in between. Written as DNA, the CDR3 is TGTGCCAGTAGTATCCGGGACTATGGCTACACCTTC. Protein: CASSIRDYGYTF.

This clone occurred once. The genes are TRBV5-1 and TRBJ2-2, with TRBD2 identical over 8 bases. Germline lookup yields CDR1 SGHRS and CDR2 YFSETQ. V was pared by 0 bases and J by 1 base, with 8 bases of the junction left unmatched. This CDR3 is 18 amino acids long. The CDR3 loop is CASSLGLLTSENTGELFF. In DNA form, the CDR3 reads TGCGCCAGCAGCTTGGGCCTCCTGACTAGCGAGAACACCGGGGAGCTGTTTTTT.

The CDR3 DNA reads as TGTGCCATCAGACTAGCGGCAGGCTACGAGCAGTACTTC. Its translation: CAIRLAAGYEQYF. The chain has TRBV10-3 and TRBJ2-7; 8 positions agree with TRBD2. With 6 bases clipped from V and 3 bases from J, the junction kept 4 bases outside the gene matches. The CDR3 covers 13 residues. Per germline, CDR1 ENHRY and CDR2 SYGVKD.

This clone has only one observation. The chain links TRBV7-2 to TRBJ2-3; maybe TRBD2 (6 bases). This CDR3 is 16 amino acids long. Between the trimmed V and J ends, which lost 3 bases and 5 bases, there was a span of 18 bases. Per germline, CDR1 SGHTA and CDR2 FQGNSA. CDR3 in DNA: TGTGCCAGCAGCTTCTTGCGGGGCCGGCCCAAAGATACGCAGTATTTT. Residues: CASSFLRGRPKDTQYF.

The chain has TRBV6-1 and TRBJ1-3; D unclear. V dropped 8 bases and J dropped 2 bases, with 13 bases sitting between them. CDR3 length: 14 residues. From germline, CDR1 is MNHNS and CDR2 SASEGT. In DNA form, the CDR3 reads TGTGCCAGCCTCCGGGTCGCAACTGGAAACACCATATATTTT. Translated, it gives CASLRVATGNTIYF.

The rearrangement joins TRBV5-1 to TRBJ1-2; TRBD1 agrees at 7 bases. The junction had 10 bases not matched to a gene; V was cut back by 0 bases and J by 2 bases. The CDR3 spans 17 residues. CDR1 and CDR2 (germline): SGHRS, YFSETQ. The DNA for the CDR3 is TGCGCCAGCAGCTTGGAAGGGGGCGCAGGTCGGAACTATGGCTACACCTTC. Translation: CASSLEGGAGRNYGYTF. Combining the CDR3 with reference TRBV5-1 and TRBJ1-2 gives the whole variable domain KAGVTQTPRYLIKTRGQQVTLSCSPISGHRSVSWYQQTPGQGLQFLFEYFSETQRNKGNFPGRFSGRQFSNSRSEMNVSTLELGDSALYLCASSLEGGAGRNYGYTFGSGTRLTVV.

The J gene is TRBJ1-2, the V gene TRBV2; D possibly corresponds to TRBD1 (6 bases). V lost 11 bases, J lost 1 base, and 14 bases lay in between. CDR3 length: 13 amino acids. CDR1 SNHLY and CDR2 FYNNEI come from the germline V gene. The CDR3 loop reads CAGTRGNNYGYTF. The CDR3 coding sequence is TGTGCCGGGACACGGGGAAATAACTATGGCTACACCTTC.

Details on this clone: The sample contains more than one DNA sequence encoding this CDR3. The chain employs TRBV18 and TRBJ2-7, with D tentatively TRBD1 or TRBD2 (5 bases each). CDR1 KGHSH and CDR2 LQKENI come from the germline V gene. The V and J ends lost 6 bases and 4 bases respectively, with 16 bases between them. The length of the CDR3 is 14 residues. CDR3 DNA: TGTGCCAGCTCTCCCGGGACCTCCGTTTACGAGCAGTACTTC. Amino acids: CASSPGTSVYEQYF.

The chain recombines TRBV19 with TRBJ2-7, with TRBD2 matching 8 bases. Trimming removed 6 bases from V and 1 base from J; junction bases left unmatched: 5. The CDR3 contains 14 residues. Germline loops: CDR1 LNHDA, CDR2 SQIVND (reference sequence). The CDR3 region has the DNA TGTGCCAGTAGCCTGCAGCGGGAGTCCTACGAGCAGTACTTC. Protein product: CASSLQRESYEQYF.

The chain joins TRBV9 to TRBJ2-1; 9 nucleotides match TRBD2. The CDR3 extends over 15 amino acids. Trimming at V came to 1 base and at J to 4 bases, leaving 3 bases not matched to a gene. CDR1 and CDR2 (germline): SGDLS, YYNGEE. The CDR3 DNA follows: TGTGCCAGCAGCGTAACGGCGGGAGGGTACAATGAGCAGTTCTTC. Translated: CASSVTAGGYNEQFF. The whole variable domain, filled in from reference TRBV9 and TRBJ2-1, reads DSGVTQTPKHLITATGQRVTLRCSPRSGDLSVYWYQQSLDQGLQFLIQYYNGEERAKGNILERFSAQQFPDLHSELNLSSLELGDSALYFCASSVTAGGYNEQFFGPGTRLTVL.

The chain couples TRBV9 to TRBJ2-3; D is tentatively TRBD1 or TRBD2 (6 bases each). Between the trimmed V and J ends, which lost 0 bases and 2 bases, there was a span of 13 bases. CDR1 is SGDLS, CDR2 YYNGEE, per germline. The length of the CDR3 is 16 residues. The CDR3 is CASSVDSRGLTDTQYF. CDR3 bases: TGTGCCAGCAGCGTAGATTCACGGGGGCTCACAGATACGCAGTATTTT.

This chain joins TRBV7-2 and TRBJ1-1; D might be TRBD1 (5 bases). CDR1 SGHTA and CDR2 FQGNSA come from the germline V gene. The CDR3 spans 16 residues. The ends were cut back, 1 base at V and 6 bases at J, with 18 bases in the middle. The chain's CDR3 is CASSLGGGVGISEAFF. Here the CDR3 DNA reads TGTGCCAGCAGCTTAGGAGGAGGGGTCGGGATATCTGAAGCTTTCTTT. Using reference TRBV7-2 and TRBJ1-1 for the parts outside the CDR3, the full variable domain is GAGVSQSPSNKVTEKGKDVELRCDPISGHTALYWYRQSLGQGLEFLIYFQGNSAPDKSGLPSDRFSAERTGGSVSTLTIQRTQQEDSAVYLCASSLGGGVGISEAFFGQGTRLTVV.